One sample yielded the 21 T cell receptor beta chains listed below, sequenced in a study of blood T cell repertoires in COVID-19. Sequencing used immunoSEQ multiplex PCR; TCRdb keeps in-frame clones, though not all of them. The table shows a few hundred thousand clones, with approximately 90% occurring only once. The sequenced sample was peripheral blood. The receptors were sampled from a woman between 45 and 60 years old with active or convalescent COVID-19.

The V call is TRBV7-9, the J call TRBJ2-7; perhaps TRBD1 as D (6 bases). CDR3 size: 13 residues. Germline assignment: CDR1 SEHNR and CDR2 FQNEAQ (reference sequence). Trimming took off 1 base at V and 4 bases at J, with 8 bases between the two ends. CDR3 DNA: TGTGCCAGCAGCTTAGGGACAGTATACGAGCAGTACTTC. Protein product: CASSLGTVYEQYF.

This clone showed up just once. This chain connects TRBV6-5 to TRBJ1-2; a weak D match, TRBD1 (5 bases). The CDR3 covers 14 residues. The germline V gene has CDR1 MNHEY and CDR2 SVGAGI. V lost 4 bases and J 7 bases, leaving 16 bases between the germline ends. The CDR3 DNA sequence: TGTGCCAGCAGTTCCTCGGGGGGGATGGGTGGCTACACCTTC. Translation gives CASSSSGGMGGYTF.

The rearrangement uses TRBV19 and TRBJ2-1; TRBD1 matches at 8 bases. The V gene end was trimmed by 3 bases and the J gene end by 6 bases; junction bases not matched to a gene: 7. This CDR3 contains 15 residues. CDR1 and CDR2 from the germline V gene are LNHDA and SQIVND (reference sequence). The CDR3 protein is CASSMGQVGGNEQFF. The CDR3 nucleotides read TGTGCCAGTAGTATGGGACAGGTTGGGGGCAATGAGCAGTTCTTC.

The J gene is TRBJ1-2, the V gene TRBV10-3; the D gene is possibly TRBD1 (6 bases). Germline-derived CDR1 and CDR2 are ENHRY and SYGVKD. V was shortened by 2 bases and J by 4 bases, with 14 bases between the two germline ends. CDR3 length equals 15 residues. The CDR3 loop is CAISELGARAYGYTF. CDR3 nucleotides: TGTGCCATCAGTGAGCTGGGGGCCAGAGCCTATGGCTACACCTTC.

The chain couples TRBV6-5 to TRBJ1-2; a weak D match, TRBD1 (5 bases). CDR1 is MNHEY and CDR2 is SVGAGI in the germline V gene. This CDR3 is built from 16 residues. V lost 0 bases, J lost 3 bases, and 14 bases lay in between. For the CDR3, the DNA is TGTGCCAGCAGTTACTCGAAAACGGGGGACCACTATGGCTACACCTTC. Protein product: CASSYSKTGDHYGYTF.

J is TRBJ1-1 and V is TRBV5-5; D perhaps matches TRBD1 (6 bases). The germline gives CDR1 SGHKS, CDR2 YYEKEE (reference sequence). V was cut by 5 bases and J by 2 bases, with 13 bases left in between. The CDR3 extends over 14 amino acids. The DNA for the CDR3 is TGTGCCAGCAGTCTGGACAGACCTAACACTGAAGCTTTCTTT. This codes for CASSLDRPNTEAFF.

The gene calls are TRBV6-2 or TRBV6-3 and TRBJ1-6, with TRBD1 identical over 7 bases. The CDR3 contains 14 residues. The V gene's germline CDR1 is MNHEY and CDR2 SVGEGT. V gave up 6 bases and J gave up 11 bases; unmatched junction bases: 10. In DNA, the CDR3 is TGTGCCAGCAGCCGTGACAGGGTGTACGCACCCCTCCACTTT. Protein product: CASSRDRVYAPLHF.

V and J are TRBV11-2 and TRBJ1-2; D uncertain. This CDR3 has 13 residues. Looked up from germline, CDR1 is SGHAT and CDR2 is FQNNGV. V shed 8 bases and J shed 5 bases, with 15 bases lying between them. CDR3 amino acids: CASGRWARYGYTF. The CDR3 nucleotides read TGTGCCAGCGGGAGGTGGGCTCGTTATGGCTACACCTTC.

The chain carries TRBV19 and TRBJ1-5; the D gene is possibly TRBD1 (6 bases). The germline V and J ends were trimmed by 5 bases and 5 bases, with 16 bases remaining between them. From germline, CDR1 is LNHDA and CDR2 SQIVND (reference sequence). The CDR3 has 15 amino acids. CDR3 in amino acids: CASSVGQISYQPQHF. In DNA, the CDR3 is TGTGCCAGTAGTGTCGGACAGATTTCGTATCAGCCCCAGCATTTT. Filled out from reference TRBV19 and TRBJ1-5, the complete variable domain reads DGGITQSPKYLFRKEGQNVTLSCEQNLNHDAMYWYRQDPGQGLRLIYYSQIVNDFQKGDIAEGYSVSREKKESFPLTVTSAQKNPTAFYLCASSVGQISYQPQHFGDGTRLSIL.

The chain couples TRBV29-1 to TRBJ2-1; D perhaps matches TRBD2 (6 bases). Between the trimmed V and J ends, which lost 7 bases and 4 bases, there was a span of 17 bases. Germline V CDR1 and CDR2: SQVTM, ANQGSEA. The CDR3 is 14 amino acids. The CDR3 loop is CSARRGNGYNEQFF. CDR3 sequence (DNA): TGCAGCGCAAGGAGGGGAAACGGATACAATGAGCAGTTCTTC.

DNA for the CDR3: TGTGCCAGCTCACCGTCGGGAAGCACAGATACGCAGTATTTT. Protein: CASSPSGSTDTQYF. V and J are TRBV18 and TRBJ2-3; TRBD2 is a possible D gene (5 bases). Trimming left V 3 bases short and J 0 bases short, with 7 bases between. Germline values: CDR1 KGHSH, CDR2 LQKENI. This CDR3 is built from 14 residues.

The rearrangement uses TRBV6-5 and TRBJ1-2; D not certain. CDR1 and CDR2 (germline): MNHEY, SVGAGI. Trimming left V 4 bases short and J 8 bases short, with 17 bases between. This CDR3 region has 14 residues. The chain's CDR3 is CASSFPGTQRGYTF. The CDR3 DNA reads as TGTGCCAGCAGTTTCCCGGGAACCCAACGCGGCTACACCTTC.

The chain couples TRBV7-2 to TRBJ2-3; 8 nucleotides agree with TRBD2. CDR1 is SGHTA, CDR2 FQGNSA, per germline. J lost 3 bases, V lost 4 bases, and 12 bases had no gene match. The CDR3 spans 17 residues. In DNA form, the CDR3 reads TGTGCCAGCAGCTCTTGGGGGGGAGCGGGGGTGACAGATACGCAGTATTTT. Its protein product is CASSSWGGAGVTDTQYF. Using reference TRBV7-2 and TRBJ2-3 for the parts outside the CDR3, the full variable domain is GAGVSQSPSNKVTEKGKDVELRCDPISGHTALYWYRQSLGQGLEFLIYFQGNSAPDKSGLPSDRFSAERTGGSVSTLTIQRTQQEDSAVYLCASSSWGGAGVTDTQYFGPGTRLTVL.

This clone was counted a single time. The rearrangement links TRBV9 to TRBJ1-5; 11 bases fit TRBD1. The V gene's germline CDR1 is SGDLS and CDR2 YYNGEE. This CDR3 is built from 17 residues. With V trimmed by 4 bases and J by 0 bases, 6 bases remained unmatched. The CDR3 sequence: CASSPGQGVYSNQPQHF. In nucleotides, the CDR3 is TGTGCCAGCAGCCCGGGACAGGGGGTGTATAGCAATCAGCCCCAGCATTTT.

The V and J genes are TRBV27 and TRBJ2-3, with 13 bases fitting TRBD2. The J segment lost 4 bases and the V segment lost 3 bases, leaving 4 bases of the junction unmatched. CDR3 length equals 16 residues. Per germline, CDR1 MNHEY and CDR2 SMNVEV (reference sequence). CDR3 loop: CASSFGTSGIADTQYF. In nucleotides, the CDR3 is TGTGCCAGCAGTTTCGGGACTAGCGGGATTGCAGATACGCAGTATTTT.

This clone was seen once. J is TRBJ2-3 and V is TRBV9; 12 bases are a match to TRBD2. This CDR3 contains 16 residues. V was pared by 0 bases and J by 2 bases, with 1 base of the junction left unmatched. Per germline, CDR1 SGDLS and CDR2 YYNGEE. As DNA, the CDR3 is TGTGCCAGCAGCGTAGGACTAGCGGGGGTCACAGATACGCAGTATTTT. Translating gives CASSVGLAGVTDTQYF.

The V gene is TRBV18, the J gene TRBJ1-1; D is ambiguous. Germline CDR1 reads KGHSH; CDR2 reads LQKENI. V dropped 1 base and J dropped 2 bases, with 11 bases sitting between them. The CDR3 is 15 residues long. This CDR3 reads CASSPRGLSNTEAFF. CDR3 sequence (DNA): TGTGCCAGCTCACCACGTGGACTCTCTAACACTGAAGCTTTCTTT. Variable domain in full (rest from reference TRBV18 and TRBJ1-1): NAGVMQNPRHLVRRRGQEARLRCSPMKGHSHVYWYRQLPEEGLKFMVYLQKENIIDESGMPKERFSAEFPKEGPSILRIQQVVRGDSAAYFCASSPRGLSNTEAFFGQGTRLTVV.

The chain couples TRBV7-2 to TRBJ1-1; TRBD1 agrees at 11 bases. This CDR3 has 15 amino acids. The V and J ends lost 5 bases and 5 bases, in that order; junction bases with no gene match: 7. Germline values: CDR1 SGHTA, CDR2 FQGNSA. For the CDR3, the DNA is TGTGCCAGCAGCACCGGACAGGGGGCGAGAACTGAAGCTTTCTTT. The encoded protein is CASSTGQGARTEAFF.

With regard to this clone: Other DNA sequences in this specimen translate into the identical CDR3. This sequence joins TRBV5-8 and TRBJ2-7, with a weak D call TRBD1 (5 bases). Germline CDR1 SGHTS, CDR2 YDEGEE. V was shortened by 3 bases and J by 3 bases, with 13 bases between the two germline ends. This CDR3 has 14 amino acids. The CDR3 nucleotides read TGTGCCAGCAGCTCAGACAGAGGATTCTACGAGCAGTACTTC. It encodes CASSSDRGFYEQYF.

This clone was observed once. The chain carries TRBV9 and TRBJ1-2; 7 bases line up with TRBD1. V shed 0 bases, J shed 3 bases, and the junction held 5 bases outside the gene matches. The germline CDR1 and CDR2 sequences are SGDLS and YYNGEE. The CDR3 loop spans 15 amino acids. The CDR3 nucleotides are TGTGCCAGCAGCGTAGAGGGACAGCCCCACTATGGCTACACCTTC. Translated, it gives CASSVEGQPHYGYTF.

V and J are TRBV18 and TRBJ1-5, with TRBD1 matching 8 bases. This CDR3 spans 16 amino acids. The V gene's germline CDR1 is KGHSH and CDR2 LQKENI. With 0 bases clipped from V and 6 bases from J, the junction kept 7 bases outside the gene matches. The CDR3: CASSPPLTGVSQPQHF. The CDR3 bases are TGTGCCAGCTCACCACCGCTGACAGGGGTCTCTCAGCCCCAGCATTTT.